The T cell receptor beta chain under discussion was sequenced for a study of cytomegalovirus exposure and HLA in healthy donors. On the study more broadly: There were approximately 400 genotyped donors. Of these, about 86% fell in the genetic ancestry cluster associated with self-reported Caucasian donors.

PCR employed 60 Vbeta and 13 Jbeta primers. Libraries were prepared by immunoSEQ multiplex PCR; TCRdb keeps only in-frame clonotypes and omits some of them. The sample shows some 170,000 clones, about 75% of them seen only once. This CDR3 region has 16 residues. The germline CDR1 and CDR2 sequences are SGHVS and FNYEAQ. The junction had 9 bases not matched to a gene; V was cut back by 5 bases and J by 2 bases. Input material: PBMCs. The sequence derives from a man aged 35 to 55 in good health and CMV-seropositive. The chain combines TRBV7-6 with TRBJ1-5; 7 bases match TRBD1. This CDR3 reads CASSQGNRGGNQPQHF. CDR3 DNA: TGTGCCAGCAGCCAGGGGAACAGGGGAGGCAATCAGCCCCAGCATTTT.